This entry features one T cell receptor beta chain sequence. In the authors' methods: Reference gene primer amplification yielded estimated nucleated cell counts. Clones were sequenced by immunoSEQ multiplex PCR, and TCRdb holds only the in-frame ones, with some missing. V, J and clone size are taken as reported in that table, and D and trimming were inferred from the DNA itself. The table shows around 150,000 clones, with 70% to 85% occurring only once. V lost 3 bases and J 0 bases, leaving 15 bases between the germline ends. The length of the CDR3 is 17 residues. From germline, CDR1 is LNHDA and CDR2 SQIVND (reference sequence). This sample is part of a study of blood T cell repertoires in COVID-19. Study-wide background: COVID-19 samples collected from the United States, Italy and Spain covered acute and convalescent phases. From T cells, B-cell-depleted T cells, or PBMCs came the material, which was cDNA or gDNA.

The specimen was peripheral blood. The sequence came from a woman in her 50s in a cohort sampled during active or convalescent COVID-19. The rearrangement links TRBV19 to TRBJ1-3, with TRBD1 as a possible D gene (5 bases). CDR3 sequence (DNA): TGTGCCAGTAGTATTTGGGGAGGGGATTTCTCTGGAAACACCATATATTTT. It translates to CASSIWGGDFSGNTIYF.